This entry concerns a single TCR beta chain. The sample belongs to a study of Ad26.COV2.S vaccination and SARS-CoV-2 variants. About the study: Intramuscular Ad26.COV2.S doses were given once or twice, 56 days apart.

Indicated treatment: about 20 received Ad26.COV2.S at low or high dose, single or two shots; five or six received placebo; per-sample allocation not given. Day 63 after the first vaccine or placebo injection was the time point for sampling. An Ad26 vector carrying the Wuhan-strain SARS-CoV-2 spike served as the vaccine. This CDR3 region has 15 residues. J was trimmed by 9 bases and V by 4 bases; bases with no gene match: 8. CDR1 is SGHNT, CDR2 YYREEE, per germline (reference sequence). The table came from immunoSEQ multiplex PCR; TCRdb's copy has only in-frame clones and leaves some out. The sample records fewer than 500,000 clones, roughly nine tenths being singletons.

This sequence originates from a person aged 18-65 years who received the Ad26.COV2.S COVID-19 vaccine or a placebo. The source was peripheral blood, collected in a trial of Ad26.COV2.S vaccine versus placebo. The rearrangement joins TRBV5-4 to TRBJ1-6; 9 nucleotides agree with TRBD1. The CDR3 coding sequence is TGTGCCAGCAGCGCGCCGGGACAGGGTCTTTCACCCCTCCACTTT. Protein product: CASSAPGQGLSPLHF.